This T cell receptor beta chain was documented in a study of blood T cell repertoires in COVID-19. Method: immunoSEQ multiplex PCR; TCRdb's copy keeps in-frame clones and lacks some. The sample carries 80,000 to 85,000 clones, about 90% recorded once. This CDR3 has 15 residues. V shed 0 bases, J shed 0 bases, and the junction held 1 base outside the gene matches. CDR1 is SGHDN, CDR2 FVKESK, per germline. This clonotype was obtained from a woman at least 80 years old with acute or convalescent COVID-19. This sequence joins TRBV14 and TRBJ1-2; 7 nucleotides line up with TRBD1. Sequenced input: peripheral blood. The DNA of the CDR3 is TGTGCCAGCAGCCAAGAGACAGGGCCTAACTATGGCTACACCTTC. Translating it yields CASSQETGPNYGYTF. The full variable domain, rest sourced from reference TRBV14 and TRBJ1-2, is EAGVTQFPSHSVIEKGQTVTLRCDPISGHDNLYWYRRVMGKEIKFLLHFVKESKQDESGMPNNRFLAERTGGTYSTLKVQPAELEDSGVYFCASSQETGPNYGYTFGSGTRLTVV.